The 12 T cell receptor beta chains reported below all come from one sample, sequenced in a study of response to subunit inactivated influenza vaccine. TCRdb used MiXCR to reprocess the RT-PCR reads, holding one entry per CDR3 protein. Of hundreds of thousands of distinct CDR3 sequences listed, less than 8% are singletons. The sample in question was PBMCs from blood, obtained roughly 24 months after vaccination. The receptors come from a man between 45 and 75 years old who received an inactivated influenza vaccine.

The chain has TRBV12-3 or TRBV12-4 and TRBJ2-2; D is perhaps TRBD1 (5 bases). CDR3 length: 14 amino acids. V lost 5 bases, J lost 4 bases, and 11 bases lay in between. The CDR3 coding sequence is TGTGCCAGCAGTACAGGACCCAGCACCGGGGAGCTGTTTTTT. Translation: CASSTGPSTGELFF.

This clonotype has a handful of counts. The chain couples TRBV6-2 or TRBV6-3 to TRBJ2-7; TRBD1 matches 9 bases. The CDR3 spans 11 residues. Trimming cost V 7 bases and J 6 bases; bases outside gene matches: 1. Germline CDR1 and CDR2: MNHEY and SVGEGT. The CDR3 region is CASTTGGEQYF. Written as DNA, the CDR3 is TGTGCCAGCACGACAGGGGGCGAGCAGTACTTC.

The V and J genes are TRBV29-1 and TRBJ2-1; a weak D match, TRBD1 (7 bases). Trimming pared 8 bases from V and 6 bases from J, leaving 20 bases between. This CDR3 comprises 14 residues. Germline CDR1 SQVTM, CDR2 ANQGSEA. CDR3 nucleotide sequence: TGCAGCTTTCGCCAGGGGGGTTCGAGCAATGAGCAGTTCTTC. This gives the protein CSFRQGGSSNEQFF.

This clonotype was counted ten times or more. The V call is TRBV4-3, the J call TRBJ1-2; D possibly corresponds to TRBD1 (5 bases). CDR3 length: 13 amino acids. Deletions cut 1 base from V and 8 bases from J, with 11 bases between. The germline CDR1 and CDR2 sequences are LGHNA and YSLEER. The CDR3 reads CASSQGNRKGYTF. The DNA for the CDR3 is TGCGCCAGCAGCCAAGGAAACAGGAAGGGCTACACCTTC.

The DNA of the CDR3 is TGTGCCAGCAGCCCCCGACTAGCGGGGTACCCTCCTGGCCAGTTCTTC. This translates into CASSPRLAGYPPGQFF. The chain is built from TRBV7-2 and TRBJ2-1; 11 positions agree with TRBD2. The CDR3 extends over 16 amino acids. The germline V gene encodes CDR1 SGHTA and CDR2 FQGNSA. The trim removed 5 bases at V and 13 bases at J, leaving 16 bases unmatched.

This clonotype was seen at least ten times. The chain links TRBV20-1 to TRBJ2-4; D is possibly TRBD1 (6 bases). The germline V gene has CDR1 DFQATT and CDR2 SNEGSKA (reference sequence). The CDR3 runs 13 residues. V lost 6 bases and J lost 8, with 17 bases in between. DNA for the CDR3: TGCAGTGCAAGCCAGAAGGGGGTGGACATTCAGTACTTC. Protein product: CSASQKGVDIQYF.

This clonotype was observed a few times. V is TRBV7-2 and J is TRBJ2-1; D unclear. Germline loops: CDR1 SGHTA, CDR2 FQGNSA. The CDR3 runs 15 residues. With 1 base removed from V and 6 bases from J, the gap between germline ends came to 13 bases. The CDR3 bases are TGTGCCAGCAGCTTAGGAAGAGAAAGGGTCAATGAGCAGTTCTTC. This codes for CASSLGRERVNEQFF. Full variable domain (outside the CDR3, taken from reference TRBV7-2 and TRBJ2-1): GAGVSQSPSNKVTEKGKDVELRCDPISGHTALYWYRQSLGQGLEFLIYFQGNSAPDKSGLPSDRFSAERTGGSVSTLTIQRTQQEDSAVYLCASSLGRERVNEQFFGPGTRLTVL.

The V call is TRBV9, the J call TRBJ2-7; TRBD2 aligns across 13 bases. CDR1 and CDR2 (germline): SGDLS, YYNGEE. With V trimmed by 4 bases and J by 2 bases, 12 bases remained unmatched. The CDR3 has 18 residues. CDR3 loop: CASSPRTSGSSTTYEQYF. The CDR3 DNA follows: TGTGCCAGCAGCCCCCGGACTAGCGGGAGCTCCACAACCTACGAGCAGTACTTC.

In this sample, this clonotype turned up many times. The rearrangement joins TRBV2 to TRBJ1-2, with D tentatively TRBD1 (6 bases). Germline values: CDR1 SNHLY, CDR2 FYNNEI. Trimming took 6 bases from V and 4 from J, leaving 9 bases between them. CDR3 length: 12 residues. The CDR3 DNA reads TGTGCCAGCAGACAGGGAATCTATGGCTACACCTTC. This gives the protein CASRQGIYGYTF.

This clonotype was seen at least ten times. The J gene is TRBJ2-7, the V gene TRBV20-1, with D unclear. Between the trimmed V and J ends, which lost 4 bases and 0 bases, there was a span of 13 bases. This CDR3 has 14 residues. Germline V gene sequence: CDR1 DFQATT, CDR2 SNEGSKA (reference sequence). CDR3 DNA: TGCAGTGCTAAGGGCCAAATTTTCTCCTACGAGCAGTACTTC. It yields the protein CSAKGQIFSYEQYF.

V usage is TRBV2 and J usage is TRBJ2-3; the D gene is possibly TRBD1 (5 bases). This CDR3 is built from 12 residues. Germline CDR1 and CDR2: SNHLY and FYNNEI. V was cut by 6 bases and J by 4 bases, with 8 bases left in between. This CDR3 is CASRGPADTQYF. The CDR3 region has the DNA TGTGCCAGCAGGGGGCCGGCAGATACGCAGTATTTT.

This clonotype was seen only a few times. V usage is TRBV5-1 and J usage is TRBJ2-6; 9 bases are shared with TRBD2. The CDR3 runs 18 residues. V dropped 0 bases and J dropped 1; count of bases not matched to a gene: 5. Per the germline V gene, CDR1 is SGHRS and CDR2 is YFSETQ. CDR3 region: CASSLASSGGSGANVLTF. CDR3 DNA: TGCGCCAGCAGCTTGGCCAGTAGCGGGGGATCTGGGGCCAACGTCCTGACTTTC. Looking up the rest from reference TRBV5-1 and TRBJ2-6 gives the full variable domain: KAGVTQTPRYLIKTRGQQVTLSCSPISGHRSVSWYQQTPGQGLQFLFEYFSETQRNKGNFPGRFSGRQFSNSRSEMNVSTLELGDSALYLCASSLASSGGSGANVLTFGAGSRLTVL.